This T cell receptor (beta chain) was found in a study of T cells in Graves' hyperthyroidism and ophthalmopathy. This clonotype occurred many times. Its target is not known. The study included ophthalmopathy patients with Clinical Activity Score at least 3, NOSPECS grade at least 4 and duration under 3 months. The investigators amplified TCR beta CDR3 regions from RNA transcripts. Carried out on the TCR CDR3, a first-round RT-PCR used the HTBI primer set. TCRdb re-analysed the multiplex PCR reads in MiXCR, keeping a single row per CDR3 protein. This sample yields 360,000 or so distinct CDR3 sequences, of which approximately 18% are seen a single time; less than 20% belongs to the top ten. The CDR3 is made up of 14 amino acids. Germline CDR1 reads SNHLY; CDR2 reads FYNNEI. Germline trimming cut 5 bases from V and 0 bases from J; bases unmatched to any gene: 1. Overall study results and limits: For ophthalmopathy, model prediction preceded onset by a median 6.5 months.

Input material: blood. This chain links TRBV2 with TRBJ1-5; TRBD1 aligns across 7 bases. This TCR came from a woman in her thirties or forties with Graves' ophthalmopathy. The CDR3 DNA reads as TGTGCCAGCAGTCAGGGGGGTAGCAATCAGCCCCAGCATTTT. Protein sequence: CASSQGGSNQPQHF.